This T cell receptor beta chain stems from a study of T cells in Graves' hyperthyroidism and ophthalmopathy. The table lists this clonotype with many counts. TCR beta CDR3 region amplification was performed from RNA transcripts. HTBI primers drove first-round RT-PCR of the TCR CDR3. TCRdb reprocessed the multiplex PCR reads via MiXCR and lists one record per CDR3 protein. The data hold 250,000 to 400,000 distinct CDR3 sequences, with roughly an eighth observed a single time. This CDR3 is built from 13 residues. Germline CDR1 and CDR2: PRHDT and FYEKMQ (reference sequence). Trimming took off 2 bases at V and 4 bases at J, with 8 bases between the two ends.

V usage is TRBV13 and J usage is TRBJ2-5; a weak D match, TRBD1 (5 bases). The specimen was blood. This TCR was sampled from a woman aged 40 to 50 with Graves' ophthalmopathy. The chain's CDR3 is CASSLSRVETQYF. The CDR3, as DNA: TGTGCCAGCAGCTTATCCAGGGTAGAGACCCAGTACTTC.